This T cell receptor (beta chain) was recovered during a study of graft-versus-host responses after intestinal transplantation. In the study overall: After anti-thymocyte globulin induction, recipients took tacrolimus and steroids for three to four years.

Notes on the study in general: Maximum circulating GvH clone levels tracked with early post-transplant HvG decreases.

Sequenced by immunoSEQ multiplex PCR; TCRdb stores in-frame clones only, minus some. The repertoire consists of 95,000 to 130,000 clones, with roughly nine tenths occurring once and the leading ten covering around 0.2%. Remarks on this clone: What it binds is unknown.

Sequencing used unstimulated CD4+ T cells sorted from spleen or lymph node cells, obtained before intestinal transplant. The sequence was collected from a human donor who received an intestinal transplant.

The CDR3 spells CASSPRRGLGANVLTF. The DNA for the CDR3 is TGTGCCAGCAGCCCACGCAGGGGGCTAGGGGCCAACGTCCTGACTTTC. V is TRBV7-2 and J is TRBJ2-6, with 8 bases lining up with TRBD1. With V trimmed by 5 bases and J by 4 bases, 7 bases remained unmatched. The CDR3 contains 16 residues. Germline-derived CDR1 and CDR2 are SGHTA and FQGNSA.